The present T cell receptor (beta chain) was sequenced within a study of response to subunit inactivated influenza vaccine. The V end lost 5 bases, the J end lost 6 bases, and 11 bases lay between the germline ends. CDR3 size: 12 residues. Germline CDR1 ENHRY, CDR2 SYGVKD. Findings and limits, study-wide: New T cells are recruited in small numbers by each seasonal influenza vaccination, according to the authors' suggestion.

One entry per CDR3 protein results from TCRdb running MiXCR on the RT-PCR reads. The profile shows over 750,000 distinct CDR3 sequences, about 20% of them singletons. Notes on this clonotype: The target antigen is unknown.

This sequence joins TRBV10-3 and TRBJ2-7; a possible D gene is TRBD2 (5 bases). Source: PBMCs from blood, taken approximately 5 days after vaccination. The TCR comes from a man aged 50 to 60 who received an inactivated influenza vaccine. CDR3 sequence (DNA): TGTGCCATCAGTAGCGGAGGTCTCGAGCAGTACTTC. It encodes CAISSGGLEQYF.